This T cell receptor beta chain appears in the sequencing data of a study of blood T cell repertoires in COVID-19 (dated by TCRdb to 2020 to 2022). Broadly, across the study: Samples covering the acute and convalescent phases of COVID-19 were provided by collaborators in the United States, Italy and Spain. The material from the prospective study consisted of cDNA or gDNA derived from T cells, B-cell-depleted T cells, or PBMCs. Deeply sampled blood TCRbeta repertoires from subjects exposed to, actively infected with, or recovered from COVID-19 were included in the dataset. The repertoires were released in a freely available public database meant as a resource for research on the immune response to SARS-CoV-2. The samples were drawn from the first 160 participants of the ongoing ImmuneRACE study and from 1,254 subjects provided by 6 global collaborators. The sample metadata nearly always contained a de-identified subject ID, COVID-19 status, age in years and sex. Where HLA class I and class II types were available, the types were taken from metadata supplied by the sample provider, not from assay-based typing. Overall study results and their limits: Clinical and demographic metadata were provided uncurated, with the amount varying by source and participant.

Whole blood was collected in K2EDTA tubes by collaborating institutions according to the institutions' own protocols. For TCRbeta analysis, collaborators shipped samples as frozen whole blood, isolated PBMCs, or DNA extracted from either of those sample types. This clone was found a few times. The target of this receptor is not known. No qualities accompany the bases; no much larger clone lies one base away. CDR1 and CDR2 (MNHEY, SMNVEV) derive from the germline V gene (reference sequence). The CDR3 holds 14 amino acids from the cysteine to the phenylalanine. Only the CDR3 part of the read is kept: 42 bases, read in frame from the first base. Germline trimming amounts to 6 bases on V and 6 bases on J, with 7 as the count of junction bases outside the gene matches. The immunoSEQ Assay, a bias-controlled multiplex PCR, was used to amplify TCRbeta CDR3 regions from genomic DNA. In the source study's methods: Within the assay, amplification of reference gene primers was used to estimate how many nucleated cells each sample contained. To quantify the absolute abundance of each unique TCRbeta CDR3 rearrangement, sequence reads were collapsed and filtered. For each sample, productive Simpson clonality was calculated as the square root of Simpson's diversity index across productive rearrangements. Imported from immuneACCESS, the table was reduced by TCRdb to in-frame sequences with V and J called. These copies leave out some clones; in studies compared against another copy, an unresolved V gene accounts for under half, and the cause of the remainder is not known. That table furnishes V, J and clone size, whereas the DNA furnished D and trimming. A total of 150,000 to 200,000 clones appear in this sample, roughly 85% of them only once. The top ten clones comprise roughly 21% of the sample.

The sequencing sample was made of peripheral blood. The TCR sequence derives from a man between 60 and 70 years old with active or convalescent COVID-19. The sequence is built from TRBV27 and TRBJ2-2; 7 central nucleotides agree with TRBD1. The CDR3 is CASRGTVLAGELFF. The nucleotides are TGTGCCAGCAGGGGGACAGTTTTAGCCGGGGAGCTGTTTTTT.